The subject of this entry is one T cell receptor (beta chain). The table came from immunoSEQ multiplex PCR; TCRdb's copy has only in-frame clones and leaves some out. Of under 200,000 clones listed, approximately 79% were seen once; the top ten hold approximately 7.3%. Participants were aged about 18 to 100 years, lived in about two dozen US areas, and enrolled virtually. Participant reports of clinical history set cohort assignment. Donors of Cohort 3 who recovered were those that had two negative PCRs, clearance, or symptom resolution. The record originates from a study of blood T cell repertoires in COVID-19. Overall study: From T cells, B-cell-depleted T cells, or PBMCs came the material, which was cDNA or gDNA.

The germline V gene encodes CDR1 KGHSH and CDR2 LQKENI. Trimming stripped 4 bases from V and 4 bases from J, with 13 bases between. The length of the CDR3 is 14 residues. V and J are TRBV18 and TRBJ1-1; maybe TRBD1 (5 bases). The specimen was PBMCs or T cells enriched from blood (not recorded which). This clonotype was obtained from a man aged 50 or older who had recovered from COVID-19. CDR3 region: CASSRQGESTEAFF. CDR3 bases: TGTGCCAGCTCACGTCAGGGTGAGAGCACTGAAGCTTTCTTT.